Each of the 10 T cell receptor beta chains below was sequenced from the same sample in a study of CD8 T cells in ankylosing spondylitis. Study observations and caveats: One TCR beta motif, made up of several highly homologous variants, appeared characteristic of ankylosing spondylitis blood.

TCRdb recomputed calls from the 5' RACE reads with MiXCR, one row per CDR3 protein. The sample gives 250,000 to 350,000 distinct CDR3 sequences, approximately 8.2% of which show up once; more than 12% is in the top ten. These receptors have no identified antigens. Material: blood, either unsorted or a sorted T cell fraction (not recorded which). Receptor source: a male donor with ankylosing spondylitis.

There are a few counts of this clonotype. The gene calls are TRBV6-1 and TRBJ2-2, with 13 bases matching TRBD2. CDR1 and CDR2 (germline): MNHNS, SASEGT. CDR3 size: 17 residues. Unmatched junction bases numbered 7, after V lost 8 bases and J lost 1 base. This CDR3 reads CASDGLAGDGNTGELFF. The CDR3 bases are TGTGCCAGCGACGGACTAGCGGGAGACGGGAACACCGGGGAGCTGTTTTTT.

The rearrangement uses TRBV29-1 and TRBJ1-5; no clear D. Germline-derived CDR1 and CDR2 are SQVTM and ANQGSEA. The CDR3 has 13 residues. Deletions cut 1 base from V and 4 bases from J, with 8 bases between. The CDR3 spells CSVEVDPNQPQHF. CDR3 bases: TGCAGCGTTGAAGTAGACCCGAATCAGCCCCAGCATTTT.

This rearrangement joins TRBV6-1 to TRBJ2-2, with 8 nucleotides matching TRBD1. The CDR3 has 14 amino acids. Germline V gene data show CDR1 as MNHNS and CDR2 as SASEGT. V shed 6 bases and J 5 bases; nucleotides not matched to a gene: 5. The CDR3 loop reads CASRQGDRTGELFF. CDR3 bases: TGTGCCAGCAGACAGGGGGATCGGACCGGGGAGCTGTTTTTT.

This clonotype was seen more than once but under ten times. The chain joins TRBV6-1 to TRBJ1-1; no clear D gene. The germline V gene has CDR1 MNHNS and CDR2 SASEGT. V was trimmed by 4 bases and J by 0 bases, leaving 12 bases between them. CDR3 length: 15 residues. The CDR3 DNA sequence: TGTGCCAGCAGTGCCACCGCAGTCCTGAACACTGAAGCTTTCTTT. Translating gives CASSATAVLNTEAFF.

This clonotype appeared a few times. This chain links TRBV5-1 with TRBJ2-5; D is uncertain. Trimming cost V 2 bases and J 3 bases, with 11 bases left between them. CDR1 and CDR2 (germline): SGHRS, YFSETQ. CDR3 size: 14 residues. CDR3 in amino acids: CASSFGQVKETQYF. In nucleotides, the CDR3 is TGCGCCAGCAGCTTTGGTCAGGTGAAAGAGACCCAGTACTTC.

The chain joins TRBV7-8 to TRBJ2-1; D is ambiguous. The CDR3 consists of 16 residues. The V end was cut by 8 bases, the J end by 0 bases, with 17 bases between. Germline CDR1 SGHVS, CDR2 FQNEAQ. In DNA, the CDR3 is TGTGCCAGCTATGAGCGAGGAGTGTCCTCCTACAATGAGCAGTTCTTC. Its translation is CASYERGVSSYNEQFF.

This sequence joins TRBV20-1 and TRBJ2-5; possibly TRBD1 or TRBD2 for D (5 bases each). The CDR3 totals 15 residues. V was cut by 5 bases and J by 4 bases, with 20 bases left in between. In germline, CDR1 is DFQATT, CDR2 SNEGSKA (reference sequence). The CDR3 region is CSALKNRRAPETQYF. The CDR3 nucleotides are TGCAGTGCTCTTAAAAACAGGCGGGCCCCAGAGACCCAGTACTTC.

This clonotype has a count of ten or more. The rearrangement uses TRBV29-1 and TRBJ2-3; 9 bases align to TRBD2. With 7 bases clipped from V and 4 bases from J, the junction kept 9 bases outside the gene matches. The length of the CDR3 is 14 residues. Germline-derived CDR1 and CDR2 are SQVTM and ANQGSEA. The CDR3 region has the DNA TGCAGCGCACGGGATAGCGGGAGTGCAGATACGCAGTATTTT. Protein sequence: CSARDSGSADTQYF.

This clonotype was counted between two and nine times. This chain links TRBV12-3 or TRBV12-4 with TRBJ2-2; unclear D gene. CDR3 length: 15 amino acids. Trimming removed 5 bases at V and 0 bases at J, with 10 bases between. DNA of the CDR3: TGTGCCAGCAGTCCAAAGTTCTCGAACACCGGGGAGCTGTTTTTT. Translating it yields CASSPKFSNTGELFF.

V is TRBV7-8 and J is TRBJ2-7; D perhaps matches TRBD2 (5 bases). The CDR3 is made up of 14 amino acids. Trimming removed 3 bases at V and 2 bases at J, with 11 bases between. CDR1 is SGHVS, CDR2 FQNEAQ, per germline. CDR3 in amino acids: CASSFSAGAYEQYF. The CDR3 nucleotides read TGTGCCAGCAGCTTTAGCGCAGGAGCCTACGAGCAGTACTTC.